This T cell receptor beta chain is drawn from a study of blood T cell repertoires in COVID-19. Germline V gene data show CDR1 as SGHAT and CDR2 as FQNNGV. The CDR3 length is 14 residues. Between the trimmed V and J ends, which lost 5 bases and 9 bases, there was a span of 17 bases. Method: immunoSEQ multiplex PCR; TCRdb's copy keeps in-frame clones and lacks some. The data show approximately 140,000 clones, about 85% seen once. The specimen was peripheral blood. This sequence originates from a human donor in a cohort sampled during active COVID-19. The V gene is TRBV11-2, the J gene TRBJ2-1; D might be TRBD1 (5 bases). The CDR3 region is CASSRERRGGEQFF. CDR3 bases: TGTGCCAGCAGCCGAGAGCGTAGGGGCGGTGAGCAGTTCTTC.